This TCR beta chain was sequenced in a study of blood T cells in healthy people across ages. Study-wide context: Capture via template switching afforded approximately one barcoded beta molecule per two T cells.

As for this clonotype: Antigen: not known.

V was shortened by 5 bases and J by 0 bases, with 14 bases between the two germline ends. This CDR3 contains 15 residues. CDR1 is MNHEY and CDR2 is SVGAGI in the germline V gene. Then a second PCR, running about 6 to 12 cycles, was carried out with a sample-barcoded 5' primer and a J-beta primer mix. The template-switch adaptor was a 5' adaptor with 12 random nucleotides. It tagged each cDNA molecule. TCRdb re-called the 5' RACE reads with MiXCR, one entry per CDR3 protein. In the table there are about 640,000 distinct CDR3 sequences, approximately 59% of which are singletons. Overall study results and limits: Naive T cell percentage showed a strong correlation with TCR beta diversity. With donor CMV status unknown, expanded clonotype changes were possibly confounded.

What was sequenced was blood. This chain connects TRBV6-5 to TRBJ2-7, with D maybe TRBD2 (6 bases). This TCR was recovered from a man aged 60 to 75 in good health. CDR3 sequence (DNA): TGTGCCAGCAGTAACGGGGGTCCAGTCTCCTACGAGCAGTACTTC. Translated, it gives CASSNGGPVSYEQYF.